This TCR beta chain was documented in a study of cytomegalovirus exposure and HLA in healthy donors. Researchers ran the PCR with 60 Vbeta and 13 Jbeta primers. Profiled with immunoSEQ multiplex PCR; TCRdb holds only in-frame clones, not every one. The sample contains some 210,000 clones, 78% of which appear only once. Whole-study results and caveats: Trimming of TCR beta V- and J-genes showed a link, identified in a later analysis, to a missense DCLRE1C variant. In a later analysis, parvovirus B19, influenza, CMV and Epstein-Barr virus appeared linked to several top co-occurrence clusters. The study designated about 180 TCR beta chains cytomegalovirus-associated.

The trim removed 3 bases at V and 6 bases at J, leaving 13 bases unmatched. Germline CDR1 and CDR2: MDHEN and SYDVKM. This CDR3 has 16 residues. Details on this clone: The antigen is undetermined.

Sequencing input: PBMCs. The rearrangement uses TRBV28 and TRBJ1-1; TRBD1 aligns across 7 bases. The receptor was isolated from a male donor in good health and CMV-seronegative. DNA for the CDR3: TGTGCCAGCAGTTTTCAAGGGGGCTTCTCGAGGGCTGAAGCTTTCTTT. Protein product: CASSFQGGFSRAEAFF.